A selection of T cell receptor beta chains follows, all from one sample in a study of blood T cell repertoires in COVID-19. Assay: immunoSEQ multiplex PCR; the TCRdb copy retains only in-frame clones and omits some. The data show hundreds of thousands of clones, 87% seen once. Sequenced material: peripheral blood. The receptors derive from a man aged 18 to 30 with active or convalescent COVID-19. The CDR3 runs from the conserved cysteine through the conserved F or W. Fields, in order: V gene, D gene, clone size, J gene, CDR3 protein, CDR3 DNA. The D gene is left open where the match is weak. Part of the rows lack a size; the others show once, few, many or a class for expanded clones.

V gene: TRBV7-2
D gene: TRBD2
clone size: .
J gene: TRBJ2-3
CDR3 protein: CASSLARTSGRNTDTQYF
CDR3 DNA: TGTGCCAGCAGCTTGGCAAGGACTAGCGGGAGGAACACAGATACGCAGTATTTT

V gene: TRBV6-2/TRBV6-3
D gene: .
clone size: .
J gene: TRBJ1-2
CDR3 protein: CASSHPESGYTF
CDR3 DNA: TGTGCCAGCAGCCACCCTGAAAGCGGCTACACCTTC

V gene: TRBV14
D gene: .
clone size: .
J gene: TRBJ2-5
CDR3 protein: CASSQALVYKYQETQYF
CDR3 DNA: TGTGCCAGCAGCCAAGCACTAGTCTATAAGTACCAAGAGACCCAGTACTTC

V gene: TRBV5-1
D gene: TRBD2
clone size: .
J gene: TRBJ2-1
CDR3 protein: CASSLAGTSEGEQFF
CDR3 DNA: TGCGCCAGCAGCCTGGCCGGGACTAGCGAAGGTGAGCAGTTCTTC

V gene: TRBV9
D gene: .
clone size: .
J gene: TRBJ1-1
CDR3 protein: CASSRGQGSTEAFF
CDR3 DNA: TGTGCCAGCAGCAGAGGGCAGGGGAGCACTGAAGCTTTCTTT

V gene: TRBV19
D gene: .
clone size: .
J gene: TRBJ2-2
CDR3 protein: CASTRANTGELFF
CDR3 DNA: TGTGCCAGTACGCGGGCCAACACCGGGGAGCTGTTTTTT

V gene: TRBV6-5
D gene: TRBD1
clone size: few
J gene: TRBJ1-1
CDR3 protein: CASSSRTGATNTEAFF
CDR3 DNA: TGTGCCAGCAGTTCGCGGACAGGGGCAACGAACACTGAAGCTTTCTTT

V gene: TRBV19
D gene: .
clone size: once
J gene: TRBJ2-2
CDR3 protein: CASSSQGLNTGELFF
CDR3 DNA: TGTGCCAGTAGTAGCCAGGGACTCAACACCGGGGAGCTGTTTTTT

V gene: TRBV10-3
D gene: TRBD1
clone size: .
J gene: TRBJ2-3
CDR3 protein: CATQSGGQDTDTQYF
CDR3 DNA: TGTGCCACCCAATCAGGGGGACAGGACACAGATACGCAGTATTTT

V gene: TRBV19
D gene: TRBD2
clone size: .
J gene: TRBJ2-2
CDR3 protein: CASSGLAGGTGELFF
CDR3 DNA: TGTGCCAGTAGTGGTCTAGCGGGAGGGACCGGGGAGCTGTTTTTT

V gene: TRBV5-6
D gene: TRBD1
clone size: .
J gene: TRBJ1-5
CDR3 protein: CASSLGRGHQPQHF
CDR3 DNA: TGTGCCAGCAGCTTGGGCAGGGGGCATCAGCCCCAGCATTTT

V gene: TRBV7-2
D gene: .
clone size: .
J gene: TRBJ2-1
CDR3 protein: CASSLRLGIHNEQFF
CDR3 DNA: TGTGCCAGCAGCTTACGGCTAGGTATCCACAATGAGCAGTTCTTC

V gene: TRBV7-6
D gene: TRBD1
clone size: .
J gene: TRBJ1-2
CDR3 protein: CASSLGGQPNYGYTF
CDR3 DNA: TGTGCCAGCAGCTTAGGGGGACAGCCTAACTATGGCTACACCTTC

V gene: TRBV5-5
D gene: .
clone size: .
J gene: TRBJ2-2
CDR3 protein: CASSLGAGGTGELFF
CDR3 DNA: TGTGCCAGCAGCTTGGGGGCAGGGGGGACCGGGGAGCTGTTTTTT

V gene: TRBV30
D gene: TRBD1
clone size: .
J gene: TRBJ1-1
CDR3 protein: CAWSTPGTGANTEAFF
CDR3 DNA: TGTGCCTGGAGCACACCCGGGACAGGGGCGAACACTGAAGCTTTCTTT

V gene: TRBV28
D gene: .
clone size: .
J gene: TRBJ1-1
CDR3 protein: CASSLLAGGVTEAFF
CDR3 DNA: TGTGCCAGCAGTTTATTAGCTGGGGGGGTCACTGAAGCTTTCTTT

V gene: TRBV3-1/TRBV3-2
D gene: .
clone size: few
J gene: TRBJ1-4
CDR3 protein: CASSPGGAANEKLFF
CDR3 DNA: TGTGCCAGCAGCCCCGGGGGGGCGGCTAATGAAAAACTGTTTTTT

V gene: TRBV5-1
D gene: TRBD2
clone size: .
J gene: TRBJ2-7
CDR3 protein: CASSPRGAGASYEQYF
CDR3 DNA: TGCGCCAGCAGCCCCCGGGGTGCGGGAGCTTCCTACGAGCAGTACTTC

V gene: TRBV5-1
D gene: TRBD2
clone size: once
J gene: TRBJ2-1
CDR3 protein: CASSLALLAGDEGNEQFF
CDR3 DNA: TGCGCCAGCAGCTTGGCCTTGCTAGCGGGAGACGAGGGTAATGAGCAGTTCTTC

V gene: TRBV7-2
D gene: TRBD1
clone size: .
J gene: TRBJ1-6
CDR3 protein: CASSSGTDNSPLHF
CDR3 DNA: TGTGCCAGCAGCTCCGGGACAGATAATTCACCCCTCCACTTT

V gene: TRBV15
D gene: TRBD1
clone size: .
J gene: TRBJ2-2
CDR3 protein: CATSGRDRGLKDTGELFF
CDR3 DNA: TGTGCCACCAGCGGCCGGGACAGGGGCCTCAAGGACACCGGGGAGCTGTTTTTT

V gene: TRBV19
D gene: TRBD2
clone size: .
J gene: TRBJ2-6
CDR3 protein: CASRLAGGSGANVLTF
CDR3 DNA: TGTGCCAGTCGACTTGCGGGGGGCTCTGGGGCCAACGTCCTGACTTTC

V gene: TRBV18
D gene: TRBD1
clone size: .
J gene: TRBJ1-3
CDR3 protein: CASSRTGTGDDTIYF
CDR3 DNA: TGTGCCAGCTCACGAACCGGGACAGGGGACGACACCATATATTTT

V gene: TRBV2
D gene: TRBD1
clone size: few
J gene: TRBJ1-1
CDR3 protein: CASSEARTGYTEAFF
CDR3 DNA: TGTGCCAGCAGTGAAGCGCGGACAGGGTATACTGAAGCTTTCTTT

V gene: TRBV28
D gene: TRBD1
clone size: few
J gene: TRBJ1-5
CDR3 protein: CASIGTVSNQPQHF
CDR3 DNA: TGTGCCAGCATCGGGACAGTTAGCAATCAGCCCCAGCATTTT

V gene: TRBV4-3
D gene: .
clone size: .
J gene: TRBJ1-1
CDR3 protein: CASSQTTAVHTEAFF
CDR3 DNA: TGCGCCAGCAGCCAAACCACAGCCGTACACACTGAAGCTTTCTTT

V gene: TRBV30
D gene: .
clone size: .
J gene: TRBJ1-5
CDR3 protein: CAWSRQGNQPQHF
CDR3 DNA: TGTGCCTGGAGTCGGCAGGGCAATCAGCCCCAGCATTTT

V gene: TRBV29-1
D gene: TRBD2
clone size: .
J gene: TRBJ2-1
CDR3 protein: CSVAGTSNEQFF
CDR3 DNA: TGCAGCGTTGCCGGGACTAGCAATGAGCAGTTCTTC

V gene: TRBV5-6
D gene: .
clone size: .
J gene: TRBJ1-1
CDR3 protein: CASSFTGGTEAFF
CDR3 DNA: TGTGCCAGCAGCTTTACGGGAGGCACTGAAGCTTTCTTT

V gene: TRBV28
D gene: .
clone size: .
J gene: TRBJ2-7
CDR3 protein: CASSLTGGAEQYF
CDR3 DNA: TGTGCCAGCAGTTTAACGGGCGGGGCAGAACAGTACTTC

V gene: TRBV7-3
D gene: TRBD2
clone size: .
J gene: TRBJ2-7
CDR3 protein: CASSLTGLAGLYEQYF
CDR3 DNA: TGTGCCAGCAGCTTAACGGGACTAGCGGGACTCTACGAGCAGTACTTC

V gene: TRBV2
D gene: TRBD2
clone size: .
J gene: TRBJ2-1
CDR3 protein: CASSEFITSGNNEQFF
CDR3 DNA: TGTGCCAGCAGTGAATTTATAACTAGCGGAAACAATGAGCAGTTCTTC

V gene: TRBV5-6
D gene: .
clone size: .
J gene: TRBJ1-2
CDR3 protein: CASSLVGRMVYGYTF
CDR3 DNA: TGTGCCAGCAGCTTGGTGGGCAGGATGGTCTATGGCTACACCTTC

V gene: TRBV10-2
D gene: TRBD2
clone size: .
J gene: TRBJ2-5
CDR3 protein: CASSGPGTSGAETQYF
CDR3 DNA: TGCGCCAGCAGTGGACCCGGGACTAGCGGGGCCGAGACCCAGTACTTC

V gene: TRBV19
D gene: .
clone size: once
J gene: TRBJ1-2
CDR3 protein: CASSRWTGYGYTF
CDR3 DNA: TGTGCCAGTAGTAGATGGACTGGGTATGGCTACACCTTC

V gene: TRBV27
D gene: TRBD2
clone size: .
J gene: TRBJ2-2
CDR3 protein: CASRASGSTGELFF
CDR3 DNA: TGTGCCAGCAGGGCTAGCGGGAGCACCGGGGAGCTGTTTTTT

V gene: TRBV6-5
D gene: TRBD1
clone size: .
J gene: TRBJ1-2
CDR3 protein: CASTKGARGYGYTF
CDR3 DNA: TGTGCCAGCACCAAGGGGGCTCGAGGCTATGGCTACACCTTC

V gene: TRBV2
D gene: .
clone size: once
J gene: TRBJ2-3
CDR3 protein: CASSDLKKLTGMGYTDTQYF
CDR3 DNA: TGTGCCAGCAGCGACCTAAAAAAACTTACAGGGATGGGTTACACAGATACGCAGTATTTT

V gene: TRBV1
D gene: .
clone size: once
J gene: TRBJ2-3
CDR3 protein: CTSSHGRTSGSYTDTQYF
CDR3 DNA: TGCACCAGCAGCCATGGAAGGACTAGCGGGAGTTACACAGATACGCAGTATTTT

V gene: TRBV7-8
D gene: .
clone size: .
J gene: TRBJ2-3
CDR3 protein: CASSLVPSGTDTQYF
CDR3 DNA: TGTGCCAGCAGCTTAGTTCCTAGCGGCACAGATACGCAGTATTTT

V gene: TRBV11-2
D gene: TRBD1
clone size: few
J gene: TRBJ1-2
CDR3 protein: CASSPTGTGDYGYTF
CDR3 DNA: TGTGCCAGCAGCCCAACCGGGACAGGGGACTATGGCTACACCTTC

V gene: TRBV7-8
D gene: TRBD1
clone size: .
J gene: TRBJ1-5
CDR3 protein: CASSFSGTGYYQPQHF
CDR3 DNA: TGTGCCAGCAGCTTTTCCGGGACAGGGTACTATCAGCCCCAGCATTTT

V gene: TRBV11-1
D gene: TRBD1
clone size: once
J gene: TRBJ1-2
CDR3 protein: CASSSGQGNNYGYTF
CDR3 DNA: TGTGCCAGCAGCTCCGGACAGGGGAATAACTATGGCTACACCTTC

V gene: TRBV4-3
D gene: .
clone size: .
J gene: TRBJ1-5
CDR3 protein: CASSSTITQPQHF
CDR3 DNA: TGCGCCAGCAGTTCTACGATCACTCAGCCCCAGCATTTT

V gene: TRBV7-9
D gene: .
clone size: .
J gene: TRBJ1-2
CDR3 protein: CASSLVLSAYGYTF
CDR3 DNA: TGTGCCAGCAGCTTAGTACTTTCCGCTTATGGCTACACCTTC

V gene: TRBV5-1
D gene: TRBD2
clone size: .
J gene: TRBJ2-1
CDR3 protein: CASSLWTSGRDNEQFF
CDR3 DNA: TGCGCCAGCAGTCTCTGGACTAGCGGGAGGGACAATGAGCAGTTCTTC

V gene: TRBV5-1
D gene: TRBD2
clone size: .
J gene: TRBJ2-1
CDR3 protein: CASSEASGRISQFF
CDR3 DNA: TGCGCCAGCAGCGAGGCTAGCGGGAGGATATCGCAGTTCTTC